The T cell receptor beta chain under discussion was sequenced for a study of tumor and adjacent non-tumor tissue in lung cancer. Broader study findings: Patients with more diverse tumor TCRs had worse survival.

The germline V gene has CDR1 DFQATT and CDR2 SNEGSKA (reference sequence). The CDR3 consists of 13 residues. RNA was extracted from bulk tissue without any cell sorting. Donors were chemotherapy-naive, newly diagnosed lung cancer surgical patients in China, August–late 2014. Three rounds of nested PCR, following a modified ARM-PCR protocol, produced the TCRbeta library. TCRdb passed the multiplex PCR reads through MiXCR, listing each CDR3 protein once. The sample consists of around 200,000 distinct CDR3 sequences, roughly 70% of them appearing once. On this clonotype itself: The antigen is not known. Being one base from a much bigger clone, this may be a read error.

The source of this sequence is a man between 60 and 75 years old with non-small cell lung cancer. The chain employs TRBV20-1 and TRBJ2-3; D not resolved. Sequencing was done on a sample of lung tumor tissue. CDR3 protein: CCARVSSTDTQYF. The CDR3 DNA follows: TGCTGTGCTAGAGTCTCGTCTACAGATACGCAGTATTTT.